The source of this TCR beta chain is a study of blood T cells in healthy people across ages. Findings and limits, study-wide: More naive CD4+ cells and higher diversity were found in long-lived than in aged donors.

Notes on this clonotype: Its antigen is unidentified.

The use of a sample-barcoded 5' primer and a J-beta primer mix characterized a second PCR of roughly 6 to 12 cycles. TCRdb independently ran MiXCR on the 5' RACE reads; one entry per CDR3 protein. The sample holds 800,000 to 950,000 distinct CDR3 sequences, roughly 43% seen once. Healthy Caucasian individuals from Russia aged 6 to 90 served as donors. The amount of total RNA extracted per sample was at least 5.5 micrograms. V was cut by 4 bases and J by 7 bases, with 19 bases left in between. Looked up from germline, CDR1 is KGHSH and CDR2 is LQKENI. This CDR3 is 15 amino acids long. Sequencing was done on a sample of blood. The receptor was isolated from a man aged 30-40 years in good health. The V call is TRBV18, the J call TRBJ1-1, with D possibly matching TRBD1 (5 bases). CDR3 sequence reads: CASSQGTGEAREAFF. The CDR3 coding sequence is TGTGCCAGCTCACAAGGAACAGGAGAAGCCCGTGAAGCTTTCTTT.